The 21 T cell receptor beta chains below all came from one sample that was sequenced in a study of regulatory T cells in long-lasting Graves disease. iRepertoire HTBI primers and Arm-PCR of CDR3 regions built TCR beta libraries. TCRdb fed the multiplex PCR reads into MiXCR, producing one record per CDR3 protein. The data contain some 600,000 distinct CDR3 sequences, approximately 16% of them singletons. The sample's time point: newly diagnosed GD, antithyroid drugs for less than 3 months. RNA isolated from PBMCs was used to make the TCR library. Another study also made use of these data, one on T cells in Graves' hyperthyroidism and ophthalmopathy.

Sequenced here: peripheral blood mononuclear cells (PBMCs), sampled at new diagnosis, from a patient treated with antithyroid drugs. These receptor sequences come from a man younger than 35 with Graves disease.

The DNA of the CDR3 is TGCAGCGTTGTAATTTTGGGACTCGCTTTGGGTCAGCCCCAGCATTTT. Encoded protein: CSVVILGLALGQPQHF. The chain carries TRBV29-1 and TRBJ1-5; D is perhaps TRBD1 (5 bases). The CDR3 spans 16 residues. The germline V gene has CDR1 SQVTM and CDR2 ANQGSEA. V lost 4 bases and J 6 bases, leaving 22 bases between the germline ends.

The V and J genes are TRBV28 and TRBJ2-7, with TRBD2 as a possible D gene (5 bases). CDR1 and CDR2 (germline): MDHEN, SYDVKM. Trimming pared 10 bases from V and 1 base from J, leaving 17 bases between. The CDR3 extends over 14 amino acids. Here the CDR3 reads CATSGTRGSYEQYF. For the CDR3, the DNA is TGTGCCACCTCGGGCACTCGGGGATCCTACGAGCAGTACTTC.

CDR3 region: CSTYGTGEGLAKNIQYF. The CDR3, as DNA: TGCAGCACTTACGGGACAGGGGAAGGTCTAGCCAAAAACATTCAGTACTTC. The J gene is TRBJ2-4, the V gene TRBV29-1; 10 nucleotides agree with TRBD1. This CDR3 comprises 17 residues. Germline V CDR1 and CDR2: SQVTM, ANQGSEA. The V segment lost 8 bases and the J segment 0 bases; nucleotides outside the gene matches: 13.

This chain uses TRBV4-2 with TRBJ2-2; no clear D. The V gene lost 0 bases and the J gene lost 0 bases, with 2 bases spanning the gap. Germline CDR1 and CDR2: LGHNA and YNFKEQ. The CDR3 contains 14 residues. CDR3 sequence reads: CASSQDTNTGELFF. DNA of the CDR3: TGTGCCAGCAGCCAAGATACGAACACCGGGGAGCTGTTTTTT.

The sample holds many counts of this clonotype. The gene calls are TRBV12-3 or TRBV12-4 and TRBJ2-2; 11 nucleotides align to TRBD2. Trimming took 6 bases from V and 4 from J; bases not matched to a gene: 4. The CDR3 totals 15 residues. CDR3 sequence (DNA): TGTGCCAGCAGGCTTAGCGGGAGGGCCACCGGGGAGCTGTTTTTT. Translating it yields CASRLSGRATGELFF.

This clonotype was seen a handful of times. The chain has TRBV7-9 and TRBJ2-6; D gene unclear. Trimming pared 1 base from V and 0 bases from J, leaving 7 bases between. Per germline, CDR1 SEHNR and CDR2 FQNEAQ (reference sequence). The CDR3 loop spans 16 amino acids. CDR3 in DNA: TGTGCCAGCAGCTTAGGTGACGGCTCTGGGGCCAACGTCCTGACTTTC. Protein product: CASSLGDGSGANVLTF. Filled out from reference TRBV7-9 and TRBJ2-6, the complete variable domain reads DTGVSQNPRHKITKRGQNVTFRCDPISEHNRLYWYRQTLGQGPEFLTYFQNEAQLEKSRLLSDRFSAERPKGSFSTLEIQRTEQGDSAMYLCASSLGDGSGANVLTFGAGSRLTVL.

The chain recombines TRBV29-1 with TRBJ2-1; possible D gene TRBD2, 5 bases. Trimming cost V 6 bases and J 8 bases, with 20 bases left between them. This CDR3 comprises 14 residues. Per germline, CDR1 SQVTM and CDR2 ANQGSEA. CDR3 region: CSVVGQEDIDEQFF. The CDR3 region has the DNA TGCAGCGTCGTTGGGCAGGAGGATATTGATGAGCAGTTCTTC.

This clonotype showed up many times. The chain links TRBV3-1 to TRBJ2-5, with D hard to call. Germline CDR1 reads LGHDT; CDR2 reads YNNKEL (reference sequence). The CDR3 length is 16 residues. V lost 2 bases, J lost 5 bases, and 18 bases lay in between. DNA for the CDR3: TGTGCCAGCAGCCAACCCTTCAAGCGACTCGGGGAGACCCAGTACTTC. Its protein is CASSQPFKRLGETQYF.

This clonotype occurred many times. The CDR3 is CASSEEAMGNTEAFF. CDR3 DNA: TGTGCCAGCAGTGAAGAGGCGATGGGGAACACTGAAGCTTTCTTT. The chain couples TRBV6-2 or TRBV6-3 to TRBJ1-1; D gene unclear. The CDR3 length is 15 residues. Germline V gene data show CDR1 as MNHEY and CDR2 as SVGEGT. V was trimmed by 5 bases and J by 1 base, leaving 14 bases between them.

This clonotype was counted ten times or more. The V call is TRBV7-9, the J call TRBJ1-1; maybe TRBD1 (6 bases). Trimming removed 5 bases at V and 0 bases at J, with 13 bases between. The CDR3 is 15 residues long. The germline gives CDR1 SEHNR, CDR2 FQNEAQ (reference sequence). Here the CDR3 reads CASSPSRGMNTEAFF. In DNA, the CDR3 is TGTGCCAGCAGCCCGTCGAGGGGGATGAACACTGAAGCTTTCTTT.

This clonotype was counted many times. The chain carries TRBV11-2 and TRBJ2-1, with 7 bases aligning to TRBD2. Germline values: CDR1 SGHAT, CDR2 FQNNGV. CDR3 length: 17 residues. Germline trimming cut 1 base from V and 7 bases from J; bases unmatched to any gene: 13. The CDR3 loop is CASSLALSAGVRNEQFF. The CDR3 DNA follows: TGTGCCAGCAGCTTAGCTTTGTCGGCGGGAGTTCGAAATGAGCAGTTCTTC.

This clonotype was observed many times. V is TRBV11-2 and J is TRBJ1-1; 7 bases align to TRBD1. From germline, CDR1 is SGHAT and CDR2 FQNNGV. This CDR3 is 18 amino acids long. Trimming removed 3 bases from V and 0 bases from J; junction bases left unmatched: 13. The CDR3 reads CASSFPRQGTPLNTEAFF. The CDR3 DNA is TGTGCCAGCAGCTTTCCCAGACAGGGAACCCCCTTGAACACTGAAGCTTTCTTT.

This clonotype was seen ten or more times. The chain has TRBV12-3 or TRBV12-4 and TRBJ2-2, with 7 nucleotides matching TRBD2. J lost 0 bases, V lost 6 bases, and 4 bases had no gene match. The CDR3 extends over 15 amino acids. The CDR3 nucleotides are TGTGCCAGCAGGCGCGGGAGAACGAACACCGGGGAGCTGTTTTTT. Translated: CASRRGRTNTGELFF.

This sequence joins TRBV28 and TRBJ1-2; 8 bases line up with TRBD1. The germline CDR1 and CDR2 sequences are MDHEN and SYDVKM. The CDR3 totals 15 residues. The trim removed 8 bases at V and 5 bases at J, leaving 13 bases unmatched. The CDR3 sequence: CASQTPPGTGYGYTF. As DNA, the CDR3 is TGTGCCAGCCAGACTCCCCCCGGGACAGGATATGGCTACACCTTC.

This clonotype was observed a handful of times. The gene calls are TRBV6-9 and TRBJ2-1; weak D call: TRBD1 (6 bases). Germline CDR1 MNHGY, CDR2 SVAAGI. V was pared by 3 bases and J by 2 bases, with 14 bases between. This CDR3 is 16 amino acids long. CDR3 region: CASSYQSGATYNEQFF. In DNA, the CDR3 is TGTGCCAGCAGTTACCAATCAGGGGCAACCTACAATGAGCAGTTCTTC.

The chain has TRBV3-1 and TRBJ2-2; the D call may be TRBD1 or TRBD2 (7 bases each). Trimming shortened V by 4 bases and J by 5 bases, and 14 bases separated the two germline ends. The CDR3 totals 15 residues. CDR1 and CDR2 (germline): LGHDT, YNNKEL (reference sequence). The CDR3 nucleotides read TGTGCCAGCAGCCCAGGGGGGGGGTTAACCGGGGAGCTGTTTTTT. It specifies CASSPGGGLTGELFF. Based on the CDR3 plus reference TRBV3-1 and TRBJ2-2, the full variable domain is DTAVSQTPKYLVTQMGNDKSIKCEQNLGHDTMYWYKQDSKKFLKIMFSYNNKELIINETVPNRFSPKSPDKAHLNLHINSLELGDSAVYFCASSPGGGLTGELFFGEGSRLTVL.

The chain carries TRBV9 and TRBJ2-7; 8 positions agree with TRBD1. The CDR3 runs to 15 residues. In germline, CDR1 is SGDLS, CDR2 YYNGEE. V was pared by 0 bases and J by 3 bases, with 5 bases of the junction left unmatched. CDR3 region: CASSVGAGGNYEQYF. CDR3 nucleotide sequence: TGTGCCAGCAGCGTAGGTGCAGGGGGCAACTACGAGCAGTACTTC. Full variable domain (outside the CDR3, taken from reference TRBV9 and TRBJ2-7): DSGVTQTPKHLITATGQRVTLRCSPRSGDLSVYWYQQSLDQGLQFLIQYYNGEERAKGNILERFSAQQFPDLHSELNLSSLELGDSALYFCASSVGAGGNYEQYFGPGTRLTVT.

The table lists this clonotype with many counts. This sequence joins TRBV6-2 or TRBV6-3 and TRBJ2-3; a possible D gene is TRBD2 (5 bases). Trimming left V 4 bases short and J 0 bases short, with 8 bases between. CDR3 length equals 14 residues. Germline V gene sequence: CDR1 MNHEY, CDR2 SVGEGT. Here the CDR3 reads CASSWRTSTDTQYF. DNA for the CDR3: TGTGCCAGCAGTTGGCGGACTAGCACAGATACGCAGTATTTT.

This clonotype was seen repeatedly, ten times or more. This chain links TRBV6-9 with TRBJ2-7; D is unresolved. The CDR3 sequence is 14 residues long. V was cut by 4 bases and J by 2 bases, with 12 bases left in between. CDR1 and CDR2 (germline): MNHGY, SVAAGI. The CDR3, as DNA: TGTGCCAGCAGTTCCGGGCCCGAGACCTACGAGCAGTACTTC. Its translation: CASSSGPETYEQYF.

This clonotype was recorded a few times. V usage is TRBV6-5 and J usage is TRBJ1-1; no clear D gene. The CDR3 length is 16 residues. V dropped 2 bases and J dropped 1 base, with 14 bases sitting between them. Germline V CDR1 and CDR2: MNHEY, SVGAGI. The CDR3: CASSYAGTRRNTEAFF. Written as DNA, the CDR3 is TGTGCCAGCAGTTACGCAGGTACCCGTAGGAACACTGAAGCTTTCTTT.

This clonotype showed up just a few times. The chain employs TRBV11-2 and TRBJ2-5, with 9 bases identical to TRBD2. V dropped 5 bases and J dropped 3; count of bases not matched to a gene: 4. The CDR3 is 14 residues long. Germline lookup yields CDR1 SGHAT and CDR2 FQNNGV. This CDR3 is CASSRVAGEETQYF. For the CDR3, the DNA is TGTGCCAGCAGCCGGGTAGCGGGAGAAGAGACCCAGTACTTC.